This is a list of T cell receptor beta chains from one sample in a study of cytotoxic CD8 clonotypes in ibrutinib-treated CLL. Sequencing was performed with immunoSEQ multiplex PCR; in TCRdb, only in-frame clones are kept and a portion is missing. This table holds some 6,300 clones, 60% to 80% found once. Sequenced material: PBMCs, taken before ibrutinib treatment. Every receptor here comes from a human donor with chronic lymphocytic leukemia. Each CDR3 is given with its conserved first and last residue. The D gene is left open where the match is weak. Size is omitted from some rows. Given values are once, few, many or a class for expanded clones.

D gene	J gene	clone size	V gene	CDR3 protein	CDR3 DNA
.	TRBJ1-2	.	TRBV6-5	CASSYRGTYGYTF	TGTGCCAGCAGTTACAGGGGTACTTATGGCTACACCTTC
TRBD1	TRBJ2-7	.	TRBV4-1	CASSVDRAYEQYF	TGCGCCAGCAGCGTCGACAGGGCCTACGAGCAGTACTTC
TRBD1	TRBJ1-2	.	TRBV19	CASTSSPTDRTRGYTF	TGTGCCAGTACCTCTTCCCCTACGGACAGGACTAGGGGCTACACCTTC
.	TRBJ2-7	.	TRBV11-3	CASSLDRGYEQYF	TGTGCCAGCAGCTTAGATCGCGGATACGAGCAGTACTTC
.	TRBJ2-5	.	TRBV7-2	CASSLYQGSQETQYF	TGTGCCAGCAGCTTATACCAGGGGTCACAAGAGACCCAGTACTTC
TRBD1	TRBJ1-4	.	TRBV11-2	CASSPDRGRNEKLFF	TGTGCCAGCAGCCCGGACAGGGGGCGCAACGAAAAACTGTTTTTT
.	TRBJ2-5	.	TRBV10-3	CAISVRQQETQYF	TGTGCCATCAGTGTTCGGCAGCAAGAGACCCAGTACTTC
.	TRBJ2-7	few	TRBV15	CATSRDLRAPPYEQYF	TGTGCCACCAGCAGAGATCTCCGGGCACCCCCCTACGAGCAGTACTTC
TRBD2	TRBJ2-5	few	TRBV4-1	CASSRGRGGPWETQYF	TGCGCCAGCAGTCGAGGCCGGGGGGGCCCTTGGGAGACCCAGTACTTC
.	TRBJ1-1	.	TRBV29-1	CSVLAGTEAFF	TGCAGCGTCCTAGCGGGAACTGAAGCTTTCTTT
.	TRBJ2-5	.	TRBV7-8	CASSLVNFGETQYF	TGTGCCAGCAGCTTAGTCAACTTTGGGGAGACCCAGTACTTC
.	TRBJ2-3	.	TRBV21-1	CASSPQDPTGGTDTQYF	TGTGCCAGCAGCCCCCAGGATCCGACAGGGGGCACAGATACGCAGTATTTT
.	TRBJ1-1	.	TRBV18	CASSRALNTEAFF	TGTGCCAGCTCAAGGGCCCTTAACACTGAAGCTTTCTTT
.	TRBJ2-6	.	TRBV2	CASSEGEYAGANVLTF	TGTGCCAGCAGTGAAGGCGAATACGCTGGGGCCAACGTCCTGACTTTC
.	TRBJ2-7	.	TRBV2	CASSERRPPSSYEQYF	TGTGCCAGCAGTGAAAGGCGTCCCCCAAGTTCCTACGAGCAGTACTTC
.	TRBJ1-1	.	TRBV7-9	CASRLANTEAFF	TGTGCCAGCAGGCTAGCGAACACTGAAGCTTTCTTT
TRBD1	TRBJ1-4	.	TRBV5-6	CASSLVQGGNEKLFF	TGTGCCAGCAGCTTGGTGCAGGGGGGGAATGAAAAACTGTTTTTT
.	TRBJ2-2	.	TRBV5-1	CASSKDQWTTGELFF	TGCGCCAGCAGCAAGGACCAGTGGACCACCGGGGAGCTGTTTTTT
.	TRBJ2-5	.	TRBV2	CASSETNPQETQYF	TGTGCCAGCAGTGAAACAAATCCTCAAGAGACCCAGTACTTC
TRBD2	TRBJ2-7	.	TRBV29-1	CSVSGTSGEISLYEQYF	TGCAGCGTCTCCGGGACTAGCGGGGAGATTTCCCTCTACGAGCAGTACTTC
.	TRBJ2-7	once	TRBV7-6	CASSSVNYFRTVPRYEQYF	TGTGCCAGCAGCTCCGTCAACTACTTTAGGACAGTTCCTCGCTACGAGCAGTACTTC
TRBD1	TRBJ1-1	.	TRBV6-5	CASRQTGVNTEAFF	TGTGCCAGCAGACAAACAGGGGTGAACACTGAAGCTTTCTTT
.	TRBJ2-7	.	TRBV27	CASSFPAYEQYF	TGTGCCAGCAGTTTCCCCGCCTACGAGCAGTACTTC
TRBD1	TRBJ2-1	.	TRBV19	CASSIGDRAAKGFF	TGTGCCAGTAGTATTGGGGACAGAGCCGCTAAGGGGTTCTTC
.	TRBJ1-1	once	TRBV28	CASSLVGEGTEAFF	TGTGCCAGCAGTTTGGTCGGGGAAGGCACTGAAGCTTTCTTT
.	TRBJ2-5	.	TRBV5-1	CASRGSLQETQYF	TGCGCCAGCCGGGGCAGTCTCCAAGAGACCCAGTACTTC
TRBD1	TRBJ1-1	medium-sized	TRBV18	CASSPRTGRNTEAFF	TGTGCCAGCTCACCCCGGACAGGGAGGAACACTGAAGCTTTCTTT
TRBD1	TRBJ1-1	.	TRBV18	CASSPGTGQGTTEAFF	TGTGCCAGCTCACCGGGGACTGGACAGGGTACCACTGAAGCTTTCTTT
TRBD1	TRBJ2-7	few	TRBV27	CASSHTGTGGYEQYF	TGTGCCAGCAGTCATACCGGGACAGGGGGTTACGAGCAGTACTTC
.	TRBJ1-5	few	TRBV20-1	CSARTLLEHF	TGCAGTGCCAGGACCTTGTTAGAGCATTTT
TRBD1	TRBJ1-2	few	TRBV18	CASSPQQGTTNYGYTF	TGTGCCAGCTCACCACAACAGGGGACAACCAACTATGGCTACACCTTC
.	TRBJ2-1	few	TRBV30	CAWSAYNEQFF	TGTGCCTGGAGTGCTTACAATGAGCAGTTCTTC
.	TRBJ2-3	.	TRBV30	CAWSAGQTRSDTQYF	TGTGCCTGGAGTGCTGGACAGACTAGATCGGATACGCAGTATTTT
TRBD1	TRBJ1-2	few	TRBV7-9	CASSLVVTGIGYTF	TGTGCCAGCAGCTTAGTTGTGACAGGGATTGGCTACACCTTC
TRBD2	TRBJ2-3	few	TRBV9	CASSGGTDTQYF	TGTGCCAGTAGCGGGGGGACAGATACGCAGTATTTT
.	TRBJ1-5	.	TRBV2	CASRPGAETQPQHF	TGTGCCAGCAGGCCCGGGGCAGAGACTCAGCCCCAGCATTTT
.	TRBJ1-1	.	TRBV4-2	CASSGEKGKNTEAFF	TGTGCCAGCAGCGGAGAGAAGGGGAAGAACACTGAAGCTTTCTTT
.	TRBJ1-6	.	TRBV13	CASSFRGFNNSPLHF	TGTGCCAGCAGCTTCCGAGGTTTTAATAATTCACCCCTCCACTTT
TRBD2	TRBJ2-2	.	TRBV10-3	CAISERGLAGGGGELFF	TGTGCCATCAGTGAGAGGGGACTAGCGGGAGGTGGCGGGGAGCTGTTTTTT